These 2 T cell receptor beta chains originate from one sample sequenced in a study of metastatic and nonmetastatic thyroid tumors. TCRdb re-clonotyped the PCR reads through MiXCR. The sample holds roughly 59,000 clones, around 15% seen once. Before thyroid surgery, none of the patients had received any treatment. The sample comprised blood. Receptors were obtained from a male donor with papillary thyroid cancer or a benign thyroid nodule (not recorded which). Some clones in this sample may be carry-over from other donors' samples.

This clone was detected ten times or more. CDR3 residues: CASSPTGMSLYEQYV. Here the CDR3 DNA reads TGTGCCAGCAGTCCAACCGGGATGTCTCTCTACGAGCAGTACGTC. The rearrangement joins TRBV28 to TRBJ2-7; the D gene is possibly TRBD2 (5 bases). V dropped 5 bases and J dropped 3 bases, with 17 bases sitting between them. There are 15 residues in the CDR3. Per the germline V gene, CDR1 is MDHEN and CDR2 is SYDVKM.

The sample holds many counts of this clone. The CDR3 DNA sequence: TGTGCCAGCAGCTTGACTATGGAGGGGCCATTCCCTATCAGGCGGTATTTT. As protein: CASSLTMEGPFPIRRYF. The chain recombines TRBV13 with TRBJ2-3; perhaps TRBD2 as D (6 bases). V was cut by 3 bases and J by 14 bases, with 30 bases left in between. This CDR3 contains 17 residues. CDR1 and CDR2 (germline): PRHDT, FYEKMQ (reference sequence). Combining the CDR3 with reference TRBV13 and TRBJ2-3 gives the whole variable domain AAGVIQSPRHLIKEKRETATLKCYPIPRHDTVYWYQQGPGQDPQFLISFYEKMQSDKGSIPDRFSAQQFSDYHSELNMSSLELGDSALYFCASSLTMEGPFPIRRYFGPGTRLTVL.